The following is a TCR beta chain sequence with its context. V lost 5 bases to trimming and J lost 6 bases, with 11 bases between them. The CDR3 has 12 residues. Germline V gives CDR1 MDHEN, CDR2 SYDVKM. Amplification used 60 Vbeta primers and 13 Jbeta primers. Method: immunoSEQ multiplex PCR; TCRdb's copy keeps in-frame clones and lacks some. The sample contains about 120,000 clones, 70% to 85% of which appear only once. The entry originates in a study of cytomegalovirus exposure and HLA in healthy donors. The chain joins TRBV28 to TRBJ2-7; no clear D gene. Sequences were obtained from PBMCs. The clonotype originates from a male donor in good health and CMV-seropositive. DNA for the CDR3: TGTGCCAGCAGTACCACTCCCCGCGAGCAGTACTTC. Encoded protein: CASSTTPREQYF.